A selection of T cell receptor beta chains follows, all from one sample in a study of blood T cell repertoires in COVID-19. The repertoire was sequenced with immunoSEQ multiplex PCR; TCRdb's copy has only in-frame clones and lacks some. The sample includes about 220,000 clones, approximately 80% of them seen just once. Material: peripheral blood. The receptors derive from a man aged 50-60 years with active or convalescent COVID-19. Both conserved end residues are part of each CDR3. A D gene is named only where the DNA matches it firmly. Size tells how often a clone was seen (once, few, many) or the class of an expanded clone, and some rows leave it out.

cdr3_nt cdr3_aa d_call clone_size v_call cdr3_length j_call
TGTGCCAGCAGCCTGACTAGCGGGGTTTACAATGAGCAGTTCTTC CASSLTSGVYNEQFF TRBD2 . TRBV7-2 15 TRBJ2-1
TGCGCCAGCAGGTACAGGGTATTCAATGAGCAGTTCTTC CASRYRVFNEQFF . few TRBV10-1 13 TRBJ2-1
TGTGCCAGCAGCTCGGGACTAGCGGCAAGAGATACGCAGTATTTT CASSSGLAARDTQYF TRBD2 . TRBV7-9 15 TRBJ2-3
TGTGCCAGCAGCGTAGGATCAGGGCCCTCCTACAATGAGCAGTTCTTC CASSVGSGPSYNEQFF . . TRBV9 16 TRBJ2-1
TGTGCCAGCAGCCCCAGGACAGGGGGCTTTTGGGAGACCCAGTACTTC CASSPRTGGFWETQYF TRBD1 . TRBV7-2 16 TRBJ2-5
TGTGCCAGCAGCCAATCTCGAAACACCATATATTTT CASSQSRNTIYF . . TRBV3-1/TRBV3-2 12 TRBJ1-3
TGTGCCAGCAGTTACCTCTACGGCGAGCAGTACTTC CASSYLYGEQYF . . TRBV6-5 12 TRBJ2-7
TGTGCTGCCCGCGGTGGCTACACCTTC CAARGGYTF . . TRBV6-4 9 TRBJ1-2
TGTGCCAGCAGCTTAGGGGCAGGGGGTAGCAATCAGCCCCAGCATTTT CASSLGAGGSNQPQHF TRBD1 . TRBV7-9 16 TRBJ1-5
TGTGCCAGCAGCCCTCGGGACAGTAATGAAAAACTGTTTTTT CASSPRDSNEKLFF TRBD1 few TRBV27 14 TRBJ1-4
TGTGCCACCAGTGATTGGACAGGGTCTGAAGCTTTCTTT CATSDWTGSEAFF TRBD1 . TRBV24-1 13 TRBJ1-1
TGTGCCAGCAGCCCGGGGGACTATGGCTACACCTTC CASSPGDYGYTF . once TRBV5-6 12 TRBJ1-2
TGTGCCAGCAGTCCCCCGGCGGGAGGCACCTACGAGCAGTACTTC CASSPPAGGTYEQYF TRBD2 few TRBV6-5 15 TRBJ2-7
TGTGCCAGCAGCCCGGGACAGGGATTGGGCTACACCTTC CASSPGQGLGYTF TRBD1 . TRBV7-2 13 TRBJ1-2
TGTGCCAGCAGCTTAGAACCGGAGTCGGGCACTGAAGCTTTCTTT CASSLEPESGTEAFF . . TRBV7-9 15 TRBJ1-1
TGTGCCAGCAGCCCTGTACACGGGACTAGCACAGATACGCAGTATTTT CASSPVHGTSTDTQYF . . TRBV7-3 16 TRBJ2-3
TGTGCCAGCAGCCCGGCGGGAGGGCCCGGGAATGAGCAGTTCTTC CASSPAGGPGNEQFF TRBD2 . TRBV14 15 TRBJ2-1
TGTGCCAGCAGCTTTCGGACACCCGGTGGCTACACCTTC CASSFRTPGGYTF . few TRBV7-2 13 TRBJ1-2
TGCGCCAGCAGCTTGGGGACAGCTTTAAATGAAAAACTGTTTTTT CASSLGTALNEKLFF . . TRBV5-1 15 TRBJ1-4
TGTGCCAGCAGCACATGGGACAGGGCGAACACTGAAGCTTTCTTT CASSTWDRANTEAFF TRBD1 . TRBV7-9 15 TRBJ1-1
TGTGCCAGCAGGTATAACATCGAGGCAAAACTGTTTTTT CASRYNIEAKLFF . . TRBV28 13 TRBJ1-4
TGTGCCAGCAGTTGGACAGAGGGGAGCTATGCCTACACCTTC CASSWTEGSYAYTF . few TRBV28 14 TRBJ1-2